A single sample is the source of the 10 T cell receptor beta chains below, sequenced in a study of T cell responses to AZD1222 COVID-19 vaccine. Produced via immunoSEQ multiplex PCR; TCRdb's table is partial and in-frame only. Of 100,000 to 120,000 clones in the sample, 87% were seen once. The source was peripheral blood, collected on day 0 of AZD1222 vaccination. Receptor source: an adult in good health.

This clone occurred once. The chain joins TRBV11-2 to TRBJ1-2; D is perhaps TRBD1 (5 bases). In germline, CDR1 is SGHAT, CDR2 FQNNGV. V lost 0 bases and J 0 bases, leaving 8 bases between the germline ends. This CDR3 has 15 amino acids. The CDR3 DNA follows: TGTGCCAGCAGCTTAGAGAGCAGGGCTAACTATGGCTACACCTTC. It specifies CASSLESRANYGYTF.

The rearrangement uses TRBV3-1 (or the pseudogene TRBV3-2) and TRBJ2-2, with D possibly being TRBD1 or TRBD2 (5 bases each). Trimming pared 1 base from V and 5 bases from J, leaving 14 bases between. Germline values: CDR1 LGHDT, CDR2 YNNKEL (reference sequence). This CDR3 has 16 residues. The CDR3 nucleotides are TGTGCCAGCAGCCAAGGTCAGAGGGGAATTACCGGGGAGCTGTTTTTT. Amino acid sequence: CASSQGQRGITGELFF.

V is TRBV14 and J is TRBJ1-6; D not certain. Trimming stripped 2 bases from V and 7 bases from J, with 6 bases between. This CDR3 has 13 amino acids. Germline CDR1 is SGHDN and CDR2 is FVKESK. The DNA of the CDR3 is TGTGCCAGCAGCCAACAGGCGAATTCACCCCTCCACTTT. It is translated as CASSQQANSPLHF.

This clone is a singleton in its sample. V usage is TRBV24-1 and J usage is TRBJ2-2; 9 bases are a match to TRBD1. Losses at the gene ends were 3 bases for V and 6 bases for J; bases not matched to a gene: 10. The CDR3 extends over 17 amino acids. Germline loops: CDR1 KGHDR, CDR2 SFDVKD. Written as DNA, the CDR3 is TGTGCCACCAGTGATCCTCCCGGGACAGGGATCCCCGGGGAGCTGTTTTTT. Translating gives CATSDPPGTGIPGELFF.

This clone was observed once. V is TRBV4-1 and J is TRBJ2-5; TRBD1 aligns across 12 bases. Germline trimming cut 4 bases from V and 5 bases from J; bases unmatched to any gene: 8. Germline V CDR1 and CDR2: MGHRA, YSYEKL. This CDR3 has 16 amino acids. DNA of the CDR3: TGCGCCAGCAGCCCGCCCCTGGGACAGGGGGCGGAGACCCAGTACTTC. Translated: CASSPPLGQGAETQYF.

V is TRBV6-5 and J is TRBJ2-3, with a tentative D call TRBD2 (5 bases). This CDR3 comprises 15 residues. Germline V CDR1 and CDR2: MNHEY, SVGAGI. Trimming removed 6 bases from V and 5 bases from J, with 18 bases in between. The CDR3 reads CASRDPAARVDTQYF. CDR3 DNA: TGTGCCAGCAGGGACCCGGCGGCGAGGGTAGATACGCAGTATTTT.

This sequence joins TRBV30 and TRBJ1-2; D is unresolved. V dropped 0 bases and J dropped 1 base, with 0 bases sitting between them. This CDR3 has 11 residues. Germline CDR1 and CDR2: GTSNPN and SVGIG (reference sequence). The CDR3 loop is CAWSVNYGYTF. The CDR3 nucleotides are TGTGCCTGGAGTGTTAACTATGGCTACACCTTC.

The chain recombines TRBV6-2 or TRBV6-3 with TRBJ1-2; possible D gene TRBD1, 5 bases. The CDR3 contains 14 residues. Germline V lookup: CDR1 MNHEY, CDR2 SVGEGT. V was pared by 2 bases and J by 5 bases, with 12 bases between. CDR3 region: CASSYQGPGYGYTF. Written as DNA, the CDR3 is TGTGCCAGCAGTTACCAGGGACCAGGGTATGGCTACACCTTC.

The chain carries TRBV10-3 and TRBJ2-6, with 7 bases lining up with TRBD1. Per the germline V gene, CDR1 is ENHRY and CDR2 is SYGVKD. CDR3 length: 15 residues. The trim removed 5 bases at V and 2 bases at J, leaving 3 bases unmatched. CDR3 nucleotide sequence: TGTGCCATCAGTCCACAGGGGACTGGGGCCAACGTCCTGACTTTC. Translation: CAISPQGTGANVLTF.

V gene TRBV15 combines with J gene TRBJ1-4; D unresolved. The CDR3 is 16 amino acids. The V end was cut by 5 bases, the J end by 9 bases, with 22 bases between. Germline V lookup: CDR1 LNHNV, CDR2 YYDKDF (reference sequence). In DNA form, the CDR3 reads TGTGCCACCAGCGGCGGGCCGCCGCGGGTTAGTAAAAAACTGTTTTTT. Amino acid sequence: CATSGGPPRVSKKLFF.